Listed here are 30 T cell receptor beta chains from one sample, sequenced in a study of beta chain features in type 1 diabetes. As every portion of the isolated RNA was reverse transcribed, the sequencing read expressed TCRB transcripts. The method was immunoSEQ multiplex PCR; TCRdb's version includes in-frame clones alone and lacks a portion of them. The sample has 120,000 to 150,000 clones, roughly 10% seen once. The source material was naive CD4+ T cells from blood. Receptor source: a young man in good health.

This rearrangement joins TRBV19 to TRBJ2-2, with TRBD2 matching 10 bases. Trimming at V came to 5 bases and at J to 4 bases, leaving 7 bases not matched to a gene. The CDR3 is 16 amino acids. Germline V CDR1 and CDR2: LNHDA, SQIVND (reference sequence). CDR3: CASSRPSGGLTGELFF. The CDR3 region has the DNA TGTGCCAGTAGTCGTCCTAGCGGGGGACTCACCGGGGAGCTGTTTTTT.

The genes are TRBV18 and TRBJ2-5; weak D call: TRBD1 (5 bases). The DNA end lines up better with TRBJ2-7; the J call may be wrong. The CDR3 runs to 13 residues. CDR1 KGHSH and CDR2 LQKENI come from the germline V gene. The CDR3 reads CASSPPGQYEQYF. The CDR3 DNA is TGTGCCAGCTCACCACCGGGGCAGTACGAGCAGTACTTC.

V usage is TRBV4-3 and J usage is TRBJ2-7; 10 bases map to TRBD2. The germline V gene encodes CDR1 LGHNA and CDR2 YSLEER. V gave up 0 bases and J gave up 7 bases; unmatched junction bases: 15. The CDR3 is 18 amino acids. Written as DNA, the CDR3 is TGCGCCAGCAGCCAAGATGGTGCCCCTAGCGGGGGAAGAGGGGAGCAGTACTTC. This sequence encodes CASSQDGAPSGGRGEQYF.

This clone was seen repeatedly, ten times or more. This chain connects TRBV9 to TRBJ2-5, with TRBD1 matching 10 bases. The CDR3 loop spans 14 amino acids. Unmatched junction bases numbered 3, after V lost 3 bases and J lost 4 bases. Germline lookup yields CDR1 SGDLS and CDR2 YYNGEE. The CDR3 sequence is CASSARTGGETQYF. The CDR3 nucleotides are TGTGCCAGCAGCGCAAGGACAGGGGGAGAGACCCAGTACTTC.

The chain uses TRBV27 and TRBJ2-7, with D hard to call. The CDR3 contains 13 residues. Trimming pared 3 bases from V and 4 bases from J, leaving 10 bases between. Germline CDR1 reads MNHEY; CDR2 reads SMNVEV (reference sequence). The CDR3 sequence is CASSLSSTYEQYF. The CDR3 nucleotides are TGTGCCAGCAGTTTGAGTAGCACATACGAGCAGTACTTC.

This clone was recorded at least ten times. J is TRBJ2-4 and V is TRBV15; tentatively, D is TRBD1 (7 bases). Trimming shortened V by 3 bases and J by 4 bases, and 13 bases separated the two germline ends. Looked up from germline, CDR1 is LNHNV and CDR2 is YYDKDF (reference sequence). CDR3 length: 15 amino acids. For the CDR3, the DNA is TGTGCCACCAGCAGCGCAGGGGGAGGTAAAAACATTCAGTACTTC. The encoded protein is CATSSAGGGKNIQYF.

This clone was seen only a few times. This chain uses TRBV5-4 with TRBJ2-3; perhaps TRBD2 as D (5 bases). The ends were cut back, 3 bases at V and 6 bases at J, with 17 bases in the middle. The CDR3 extends over 15 amino acids. Germline CDR1 and CDR2: SGHNT and YYREEE (reference sequence). The CDR3 nucleotides read TGTGCCAGCAGCTCCATTAGGGCGGGTTTGGATACGCAGTATTTT. Amino acid sequence: CASSSIRAGLDTQYF.

The V and J genes are TRBV7-2 and TRBJ2-7; 7 bases match TRBD2. This CDR3 has 16 residues. V shed 5 bases, J shed 1 base, and the junction held 11 bases outside the gene matches. Germline V CDR1 and CDR2: SGHTA, FQGNSA. CDR3 bases: TGTGCCAGCAGCGAGCCGCGGGCTAGCGGATCCTACGAGCAGTACTTC. This sequence encodes CASSEPRASGSYEQYF.

The rearrangement links TRBV7-2 to TRBJ1-1; possibly TRBD1 for D (5 bases). The CDR3 loop spans 13 amino acids. Germline CDR1 and CDR2: SGHTA and FQGNSA. Trimming cost V 2 bases and J 12 bases, with 16 bases left between them. The CDR3 spells CASSLSQADFSFF. CDR3 sequence (DNA): TGTGCCAGCAGCTTATCACAGGCGGATTTTTCTTTCTTT.

This clone was recorded many times. The rearrangement uses TRBV7-9 and TRBJ2-1; D is possibly TRBD1 (5 bases). V gave up 1 base and J gave up 4 bases, with 5 bases separating them. Germline V CDR1 and CDR2: SEHNR, FQNEAQ (reference sequence). The length of the CDR3 is 13 residues. This CDR3 reads CASSLGTYNEQFF. For the CDR3, the DNA is TGTGCCAGCAGCTTAGGGACATACAATGAGCAGTTCTTC.

This clone was seen more than once but under ten times. The rearrangement uses TRBV7-9 and TRBJ2-3; 10 bases fit TRBD1. Trimming took 0 bases from V and 2 from J; bases not matched to a gene: 5. The CDR3 is made up of 17 amino acids. Germline V gives CDR1 SEHNR, CDR2 FQNEAQ (reference sequence). In nucleotides, the CDR3 is TGTGCCAGCAGCTTAGCATGGACAGGGGGGGTCACAGATACGCAGTATTTT. Amino acid sequence: CASSLAWTGGVTDTQYF.

The J gene is TRBJ2-7, the V gene TRBV7-8; D is unresolved. This CDR3 comprises 14 residues. Germline-derived CDR1 and CDR2 are SGHVS and FQNEAQ. V lost 3 bases, J lost 6 bases, and 15 bases lay in between. The CDR3 DNA reads TGTGCCAGCAGCTTGGAGAGTCCCTCGAGCGAGCAGTACTTC. Its protein product is CASSLESPSSEQYF.

The J gene is TRBJ2-7, the V gene TRBV2; the match to TRBD1 covers 9 bases. This CDR3 spans 13 amino acids. The germline gives CDR1 SNHLY, CDR2 FYNNEI. V lost 7 bases to trimming and J lost 5 bases; unmatched junction nucleotides: 6. The CDR3 nucleotides read TGTGCCAGCAATCGACAGGGGGGGAACGAGCAGTACTTC. As protein: CASNRQGGNEQYF.

The rearrangement uses TRBV5-1 and TRBJ2-1; no definite D call. The length of the CDR3 is 15 residues. Germline values: CDR1 SGHRS, CDR2 YFSETQ. V was shortened by 4 bases and J by 0 bases, with 11 bases between the two germline ends. CDR3 sequence reads: CASSQLPDSYNEQFF. The DNA of the CDR3 is TGCGCCAGCAGCCAACTACCTGACTCCTACAATGAGCAGTTCTTC. The full variable domain, in which reference TRBV5-1 and TRBJ2-1 provide the parts outside the CDR3, is KAGVTQTPRYLIKTRGQQVTLSCSPISGHRSVSWYQQTPGQGLQFLFEYFSETQRNKGNFPGRFSGRQFSNSRSEMNVSTLELGDSALYLCASSQLPDSYNEQFFGPGTRLTVL.

In its sample, this clone was seen a few times. The V call is TRBV18, the J call TRBJ2-5; tentatively, D is TRBD2 (7 bases). The DNA end favors TRBJ2-7, so the J call may be wrong. This CDR3 comprises 15 residues. Germline values: CDR1 KGHSH, CDR2 LQKENI. The DNA of the CDR3 is TGTGCCAGCTCACCCAGGGAGGGGGACCCCTACGAGCAGTACTTC. Amino acids: CASSPREGDPYEQYF.

This chain joins TRBV7-2 and TRBJ2-7, with D hard to call. The CDR3 loop spans 13 amino acids. Germline CDR1 reads SGHTA; CDR2 reads FQGNSA. V gave up 5 bases and J gave up 0 bases, with 8 bases separating them. The CDR3 DNA reads TGTGCCAGCAGCACGCACAGCTCCTACGAGCAGTACTTC. It codes for CASSTHSSYEQYF.

This clone has only a few counts. At one end, the junction sequence differs from germline, possibly due to a read error. The chain uses TRBV6-6 and TRBJ1-6; 9 bases map to TRBD1. The CDR3 consists of 15 residues. From germline, CDR1 is MNHNY and CDR2 SVGAGI (reference sequence). CDR3 nucleotides: TGTGCCATCAGTGCAGGGGGACAGGGTAACTCACCCCTCCACTTT. Translating it yields CAISAGGQGNSPLHF.

The chain is built from TRBV27 and TRBJ2-3, with 7 bases fitting TRBD1. Germline CDR1 and CDR2: MNHEY and SMNVEV (reference sequence). The CDR3 consists of 14 residues. V lost 5 bases, J lost 4 bases, and 6 bases stayed unmatched. The CDR3 reads CASSRQGWPDTQYF. DNA for the CDR3: TGTGCCAGCAGTAGACAGGGTTGGCCAGATACGCAGTATTTT.

This chain joins TRBV9 and TRBJ2-3, with D possibly matching TRBD2 (5 bases). The CDR3 totals 16 residues. From germline, CDR1 is SGDLS and CDR2 YYNGEE. V was shortened by 1 base and J by 3 bases, with 15 bases between the two germline ends. The chain's CDR3 is CASSVSSIHGTDTQYF. For the CDR3, the DNA is TGTGCCAGCAGCGTATCTAGCATCCATGGGACAGATACGCAGTATTTT.

The DNA of the CDR3 is TGTGCCAGCAGGGAACTAGCGGGGTTGGCGCAGTATTTT. This codes for CASRELAGLAQYF. The V and J genes are TRBV2 and TRBJ2-3, with 10 bases lining up with TRBD2. J lost 10 bases, V lost 6 bases, and 7 bases had no gene match. CDR3 size: 13 residues. CDR1 and CDR2 from the germline V gene are SNHLY and FYNNEI.

J is TRBJ1-2 and V is TRBV15; TRBD1 might be the D (5 bases). The V end lost 5 bases, the J end lost 0 bases, and 10 bases lay between the germline ends. CDR3 length: 14 residues. Germline values: CDR1 LNHNV, CDR2 YYDKDF (reference sequence). CDR3 residues: CATSSRQSNYGYTF. The CDR3 bases are TGTGCCACCAGCTCTAGACAGTCTAACTATGGCTACACCTTC.

This clone came up many times. The genes are TRBV30 and TRBJ1-1; TRBD1 might be the D (6 bases). The CDR3 is made up of 13 amino acids. V shed 4 bases and J shed 1 base, with 10 bases lying between them. The germline V gene encodes CDR1 GTSNPN and CDR2 SVGIG (reference sequence). CDR3 protein: CAWNLDRNTEAFF. The DNA of the CDR3 is TGTGCCTGGAATCTGGACAGGAACACTGAAGCTTTCTTT.

This clone was detected many times. The V gene is TRBV7-3, the J gene TRBJ2-1; D is undetermined. The CDR3 extends over 12 amino acids. Trimming removed 5 bases at V and 7 bases at J, with 9 bases between. CDR1 is SGHTA and CDR2 is FQGTGA in the germline V gene. The CDR3 DNA sequence: TGTGCCAGCAGCCCAAGCAGGAATGAGCAGTTCTTC. This sequence encodes CASSPSRNEQFF.

This clone was seen a handful of times. The rearrangement uses TRBV7-9 and TRBJ1-3; D is uncertain. Germline V gene sequence: CDR1 SEHNR, CDR2 FQNEAQ (reference sequence). The V and J ends lost 1 base and 0 bases respectively, with 13 bases between them. This CDR3 is 17 amino acids long. The CDR3 loop reads CASSLGRWRDSGNTIYF. As DNA, the CDR3 is TGTGCCAGCAGCTTAGGGAGATGGAGGGACTCTGGAAACACCATATATTTT.

This clone has a handful of counts. J is TRBJ2-6 and V is TRBV7-8; a possible D gene is TRBD2 (6 bases). The CDR3 extends over 16 amino acids. CDR1 is SGHVS, CDR2 FQNEAQ, per germline. V was cut by 0 bases and J by 3 bases, with 9 bases left in between. CDR3 sequence: CASSLARGFGANVLTF. In nucleotides, the CDR3 is TGTGCCAGCAGCTTAGCGCGGGGTTTTGGGGCCAACGTCCTGACTTTC.

This clone was seen only a few times. J is TRBJ1-1 and V is TRBV11-3; D not resolved. The germline V and J ends were trimmed by 3 bases and 0 bases, with 8 bases remaining between them. Germline V CDR1 and CDR2: SGHNT, YENEEA. This CDR3 has 14 residues. The CDR3 DNA sequence: TGTGCCAGCAGCTTTCGACACTTGAACACTGAAGCTTTCTTT. As protein: CASSFRHLNTEAFF.

This clone turned up a few times. This sequence joins TRBV4-3 and TRBJ1-2, with D unclear. CDR3 length: 13 residues. The V gene's germline CDR1 is LGHNA and CDR2 YSLEER. V lost 2 bases, J lost 2 bases, and 6 bases lay in between. The CDR3 protein is CASSQTGNYGYTF. CDR3 in DNA: TGCGCCAGCAGCCAAACGGGAAACTATGGCTACACCTTC.

This clone was recorded many times. The chain carries TRBV27 and TRBJ2-1, with 11 nucleotides matching TRBD2. CDR3 length: 15 residues. The V gene end was trimmed by 6 bases and the J gene end by 5 bases; junction bases not matched to a gene: 6. Germline CDR1 and CDR2: MNHEY and SMNVEV (reference sequence). CDR3 loop: CASRLTSGVNNEQFF. Written as DNA, the CDR3 is TGTGCCAGCAGGCTGACTAGCGGGGTAAACAATGAGCAGTTCTTC.

This chain uses TRBV7-2 with TRBJ1-5; D may be TRBD1 (6 bases). The germline V and J ends were trimmed by 4 bases and 0 bases, with 10 bases remaining between them. This CDR3 comprises 15 residues. Germline CDR1 reads SGHTA; CDR2 reads FQGNSA. The CDR3 protein is CASSSRGYSNQPQHF. The CDR3 DNA reads TGTGCCAGCAGCTCCAGGGGTTATAGCAATCAGCCCCAGCATTTT.

This clone turned up a few times. This chain connects TRBV5-5 to TRBJ2-2; 10 positions match TRBD1. Losses at the gene ends were 4 bases for V and 3 bases for J; bases not matched to a gene: 9. The CDR3 runs to 17 residues. Germline V CDR1 and CDR2: SGHKS, YYEKEE (reference sequence). The CDR3, as DNA: TGTGCCAGCAGCGAGGACAGGGGGAGTGGTGACACCGGGGAGCTGTTTTTT. As protein: CASSEDRGSGDTGELFF.